This T cell receptor (beta chain) is drawn from a study of beta chain features in type 1 diabetes. CDR1 LGHNT and CDR2 FRNRAP come from the germline V gene. V was shortened by 6 bases and J by 0 bases, with 21 bases between the two germline ends. This CDR3 is 18 amino acids long. In this sample, this clone turned up a few times. TCRB transcripts that were expressed got sequenced, as all of the isolated RNA had been reverse transcribed. The average read count of naive, central memory and regulatory T cell samples was several million. The method was immunoSEQ multiplex PCR; TCRdb's version includes in-frame clones alone and lacks a portion of them. The table has 130,000 or so clones, less than 10% seen once; the top ten hold about 0.6%.

This sequence originates from a woman in her forties in good health. The gene calls are TRBV12-5 and TRBJ1-5; perhaps TRBD1 as D (6 bases). The sample consisted of central memory CD4+ T cells from blood. CDR3 loop: CASGRQSTGQYSNQPQHF. In DNA, the CDR3 is TGTGCTAGTGGCCGACAATCGACAGGACAATATAGCAATCAGCCCCAGCATTTT.